The clone carrying this T cell receptor (beta chain) has a single count. What it binds is not known. The germline V gene has CDR1 LGHNA and CDR2 YSLEER. V was clipped by 3 bases and J by 3 bases; unmatched bases: 4. The CDR3 extends over 14 amino acids. 13 Jbeta primers and 60 Vbeta primers were used for the PCR. TCRdb's copy holds only in-frame clones and misses some; the assay was immunoSEQ multiplex PCR. The table shows around 150,000 clones, with about 80% occurring only once. This specimen comes from a study of cytomegalovirus exposure and HLA in healthy donors. Background on the study: From donors who were HLA-typed, an early data release held approximately 84 million unique TCRs. Study results and limitations: Because they were indistinguishable, some V segments, including TRBV6-2 and TRBV6-3, were excluded.

V is TRBV4-3 and J is TRBJ2-7; TRBD1 matches 8 bases. This clonotype was sampled from a man aged 40-50 years in good health and CMV-seropositive. The specimen was PBMCs. This chain's CDR3 is CASSHSGQGYEQYF. In DNA form, the CDR3 reads TGCGCCAGCAGCCATAGTGGACAGGGCTACGAGCAGTACTTC.